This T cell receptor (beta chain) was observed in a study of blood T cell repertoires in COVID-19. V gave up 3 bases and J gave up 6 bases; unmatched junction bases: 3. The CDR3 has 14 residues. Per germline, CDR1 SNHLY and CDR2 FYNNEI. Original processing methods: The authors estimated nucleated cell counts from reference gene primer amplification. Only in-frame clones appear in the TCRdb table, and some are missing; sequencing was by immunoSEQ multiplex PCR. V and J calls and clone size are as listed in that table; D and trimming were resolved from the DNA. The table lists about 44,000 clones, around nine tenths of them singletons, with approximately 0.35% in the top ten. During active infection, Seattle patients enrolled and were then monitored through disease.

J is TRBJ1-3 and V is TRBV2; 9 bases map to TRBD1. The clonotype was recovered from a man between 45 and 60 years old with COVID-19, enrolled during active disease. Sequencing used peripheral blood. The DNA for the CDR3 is TGTGCCAGCAGTGATGGACAGGGGATAAACACCATATATTTT. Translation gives CASSDGQGINTIYF. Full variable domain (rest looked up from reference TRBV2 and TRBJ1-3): EPEVTQTPSHQVTQMGQEVILRCVPISNHLYFYWYRQILGQKVEFLVSFYNNEISEKSEIFDDQFSVERPDGSNFTLKIRSTKLEDSAMYFCASSDGQGINTIYFGEGSWLTVV.